The 12 T cell receptor beta chains listed next were all sequenced from one sample in a study of CD8 T cells in ankylosing spondylitis. What these receptors recognize is not known. A single record per CDR3 protein comes from TCRdb applying MiXCR to the 5' RACE reads. The sample consists of some 330,000 distinct CDR3 sequences, approximately 8.2% of them appearing once. Regarding the study as a whole: Ankylosing spondylitis blood appeared to be characterized by a TCR beta motif of 8 or 9 highly homologous variants.

The sequenced sample consisted of blood, either unsorted or a sorted T cell fraction (not recorded which). Source of these receptors: a male donor with ankylosing spondylitis.

CDR3 bases: TGTGCCAGCAGCTTAGCCCATCGACTAGCGGGAGGGCCCAACCCCTACAATGAGCAGTTCTTC. Translating it yields CASSLAHRLAGGPNPYNEQFF. The chain combines TRBV7-2 with TRBJ2-1; 14 nucleotides match TRBD2. Looked up from germline, CDR1 is SGHTA and CDR2 is FQGNSA. The CDR3 is 21 amino acids. V trimming: 0 bases; J trimming: 2 bases; junction bases outside the gene matches: 12.

This chain links TRBV25-1 with TRBJ2-2, with D possibly being TRBD1 (5 bases). This CDR3 spans 16 amino acids. CDR1 is MGHDK, CDR2 SYGVNS, per germline. The V gene lost 6 bases and the J gene lost 6 bases, with 20 bases spanning the gap. The CDR3 spells CASSGHSKVLAGELFF. As DNA, the CDR3 is TGTGCCAGCAGCGGACACTCGAAGGTCCTGGCCGGGGAGCTGTTTTTT.

Ten or more counts support this clonotype. The rearrangement joins TRBV10-3 to TRBJ2-1, with 7 bases lining up with TRBD1. After removal of 8 bases from V and 3 bases from J, the junction contained 4 bases not matched to a gene. Germline V lookup: CDR1 ENHRY, CDR2 SYGVKD. This CDR3 is built from 13 residues. The CDR3 region is CAIGTAYYNEQFF. The CDR3 DNA sequence: TGTGCCATCGGGACAGCCTACTACAATGAGCAGTTCTTC.

This clonotype was picked up a small number of times. The CDR3 nucleotides read TGTGCCAGCAGCCTAGTCCCCAGCGGGAGGGCCGGCAATGAGCAGTTCTTC. Its protein product is CASSLVPSGRAGNEQFF. The V call is TRBV7-8, the J call TRBJ2-1; 10 nucleotides align to TRBD2. V shed 5 bases and J 6 bases; nucleotides not matched to a gene: 13. The germline CDR1 and CDR2 sequences are SGHVS and FQNEAQ. The CDR3 is 17 amino acids.

This clonotype was seen more than once but under ten times. The chain carries TRBV4-3 and TRBJ1-2; maybe TRBD1 (6 bases). The length of the CDR3 is 15 residues. The V and J ends lost 1 base and 5 bases respectively, with 14 bases between them. CDR1 LGHNA and CDR2 YSLEER come from the germline V gene. The CDR3 DNA is TGCGCCAGCAGCCAAGCTGGCAGGGGCCTTTATGGCTACACCTTC. Encoded protein: CASSQAGRGLYGYTF.

The sample holds a few counts of this clonotype. V gene TRBV20-1 combines with J gene TRBJ2-5; tentative D call: TRBD2 (6 bases). Trimming stripped 7 bases from V and 2 bases from J, with 8 bases between. Per the germline V gene, CDR1 is DFQATT and CDR2 is SNEGSKA (reference sequence). CDR3 length: 11 amino acids. CDR3 coding DNA: TGCAGTGGCGGGGATCAAGAGACCCAGTACTTC. Its translation is CSGGDQETQYF.

There are a few counts of this clonotype. The V gene is TRBV20-1, the J gene TRBJ2-7, with a weak D call TRBD2 (5 bases). Trimming stripped 6 bases from V and 4 bases from J, with 7 bases between. This CDR3 has 10 amino acids. In germline, CDR1 is DFQATT, CDR2 SNEGSKA (reference sequence). The CDR3 coding sequence is TGCAGTGCGCGGGCGTACGAGCAGTACTTC. Its protein product is CSARAYEQYF.

This clonotype occurred many times. The chain couples TRBV5-1 to TRBJ2-7, with 9 bases matching TRBD1. The J segment lost 4 bases and the V segment lost 2 bases, leaving 4 bases of the junction unmatched. CDR3 length: 14 amino acids. Germline lookup yields CDR1 SGHRS and CDR2 YFSETQ. DNA for the CDR3: TGCGCCAGCAGCTTCCGGGACAGGGTATACGAGCAGTACTTC. This translates into CASSFRDRVYEQYF.

At least ten counts were recorded for this clonotype. The chain is built from TRBV29-1 and TRBJ1-3, with D hard to call. Germline assignment: CDR1 SQVTM and CDR2 ANQGSEA. CDR3 length: 13 residues. The V end was cut by 4 bases, the J end by 0 bases, with 7 bases between. The CDR3, as DNA: TGCAGCGTTGGGGTTAACTCTGGAAACACCATATATTTT. As protein: CSVGVNSGNTIYF.

At least ten counts were recorded for this clonotype. V is TRBV6-5 and J is TRBJ2-1; 7 bases match TRBD1. V dropped 0 bases and J dropped 3; count of bases not matched to a gene: 8. Germline CDR1 reads MNHEY; CDR2 reads SVGAGI. The CDR3 length is 17 residues. For the CDR3, the DNA is TGTGCCAGCAGTTACTCCGGGTTGCAGGGGGTCTACAATGAGCAGTTCTTC. Residues: CASSYSGLQGVYNEQFF.

This clonotype was seen repeatedly, ten times or more. The chain links TRBV7-9 to TRBJ2-7; D gene unclear. Germline V lookup: CDR1 SEHNR, CDR2 FQNEAQ (reference sequence). Trimming removed 1 base at V and 2 bases at J, with 3 bases between. This CDR3 contains 12 residues. The CDR3 region has the DNA TGTGCCAGCAGCTTAGTGCCCTACGAGCAGTACTTC. Its translation is CASSLVPYEQYF.

V gene TRBV18 combines with J gene TRBJ2-7; maybe TRBD1 (6 bases). The CDR3 sequence is 13 residues long. Trimming removed 4 bases from V and 3 bases from J, with 10 bases in between. Germline V lookup: CDR1 KGHSH, CDR2 LQKENI. CDR3 bases: TGTGCCAGCTCACAGGGACACCTCTACGAGCAGTACTTC. Residues: CASSQGHLYEQYF.